This T cell receptor (beta chain) came from a study of blood T cell repertoires in COVID-19. Study-wide context: PBMCs, B-cell-depleted T cells, or T cells provided the cDNA or gDNA that made up the material.

This CDR3 region has 13 residues. Trimming took 5 bases from V and 7 from J, leaving 15 bases between them. From germline, CDR1 is SGHVS and CDR2 FQNEAQ. Original data processing: Reference gene primers were amplified, and this amplification served to estimate nucleated cell counts. Measured with immunoSEQ multiplex PCR; TCRdb has only the in-frame clones, and not every one. V and J calls and clone size come straight from that table; D and trimming were deduced from the DNA. The sample carries hundreds of thousands of clones, approximately 81% recorded once. The sequence came from a woman of 80 years or more with active or convalescent COVID-19. The sample comprised peripheral blood. This sequence joins TRBV7-8 and TRBJ2-7; a weak D match, TRBD2 (5 bases). CDR3 sequence: CASSPVGGGEQYF. CDR3 DNA sequence: TGTGCCAGCAGCCCCGTTGGAGGCGGGGAGCAGTACTTC.